The present entry profiles one T cell receptor beta chain with its context. The sample originates from a study of blood T cell repertoires in COVID-19. TCRdb's table, derived via immunoSEQ multiplex PCR, lists solely in-frame clones and lacks some. Of approximately 300,000 clones in the sample, about 89% are singletons; the top ten hold approximately 2.6%. Trimming removed 2 bases from V and 0 bases from J; junction bases left unmatched: 5. Germline CDR1 is MNHEY and CDR2 is SMNVEV (reference sequence). The CDR3 runs to 17 residues. The chain recombines TRBV27 with TRBJ2-3, with 10 bases aligning to TRBD2. The TCR was taken from a woman aged 18 to 35 who had recovered from COVID-19. The sample consisted of PBMCs or T cells enriched from blood (not recorded which). The CDR3 is CASSLPELAGSTDTQYF. CDR3 sequence (DNA): TGTGCCAGCAGTTTACCGGAACTAGCGGGAAGCACAGATACGCAGTATTTT.